This TCR beta chain came from a study of beta chain features in type 1 diabetes. General study points: Junctions at VDJ sites from type 1 diabetes patients had fewer insertions and more deletions. All four CD4+ subsets of Type 1 diabetes patients contained TCRB CDR3s that were moderately but significantly shorter. Naive, central memory and Treg TCRB repertoires seemed to resemble each other more closely in patients than they did in healthy donors.

Sequencing targeted expressed TCRB transcripts, as all isolated RNA had been reverse transcribed. Regulatory, naive and central memory T cell samples averaged around 3.6 million reads. The repertoire was sequenced with immunoSEQ multiplex PCR; TCRdb's copy has only in-frame clones and lacks some. The data show roughly 150,000 clones, with about 10% seen just once and around 0.64% held by the top ten. Germline V gene data show CDR1 as LNHDA and CDR2 as SQIVND (reference sequence). Trimming cost V 2 bases and J 6 bases, with 11 bases left between them. This CDR3 has 13 residues. One heparinised draw, averaging around 0.12 L, was taken per donor. Comments on this clone: Its antigen is currently unknown.

The chain has TRBV19 and TRBJ2-7; a weak D match, TRBD1 (5 bases). Sequencing input: central memory CD4+ T cells from blood. This TCR was recovered from a woman under 40 with type 1 diabetes. The DNA for the CDR3 is TGTGCCAGTAGTATAACCAGGGCCCGCGAGCAGTACTTC. It codes for CASSITRAREQYF.